A single sample gave rise to the 30 T cell receptor beta chains below, sequenced in a study of blood T cell repertoires in COVID-19. Here immunoSEQ multiplex PCR was the method, and the copy in TCRdb shows in-frame clones only, minus some. The sample consists of 250,000 to 300,000 clones, less than 90% of them appearing once. The sequencing sample was made of peripheral blood. The source of these receptors is a man in his 60s who had recovered from COVID-19.

This chain links TRBV9 with TRBJ2-3; D is unclear. Trimming removed 0 bases at V and 0 bases at J, with 8 bases between. This CDR3 has 15 residues. Germline V gives CDR1 SGDLS, CDR2 YYNGEE. CDR3 DNA: TGTGCCAGCAGCGTAGGTCCAACTAGCACAGATACGCAGTATTTT. It encodes CASSVGPTSTDTQYF.

The chain has TRBV7-2 and TRBJ2-1; 8 nucleotides line up with TRBD1. The V gene end was trimmed by 4 bases and the J gene end by 12 bases; junction bases not matched to a gene: 8. Germline lookup yields CDR1 SGHTA and CDR2 FQGNSA. CDR3 length: 13 amino acids. Here the CDR3 DNA reads TGTGCCAGCAGCTCGCCACCGGGACAGGTGCAGTTCTTC. It encodes CASSSPPGQVQFF.

V and J are TRBV20-1 and TRBJ2-1; TRBD2 agrees at 7 bases. V shed 3 bases and J 2 bases; nucleotides not matched to a gene: 10. CDR3 size: 16 residues. CDR1 is DFQATT and CDR2 is SNEGSKA in the germline V gene (reference sequence). The CDR3 is CSASIKGRGTYNEQFF. The CDR3 DNA reads TGCAGTGCTAGTATTAAAGGGCGGGGGACCTACAATGAGCAGTTCTTC.

The J gene is TRBJ2-1, the V gene TRBV7-3, with 8 bases aligning to TRBD1. V was pared by 5 bases and J by 0 bases, with 12 bases of the junction left unmatched. From germline, CDR1 is SGHTA and CDR2 FQGTGA. The CDR3 sequence is 18 residues long. The CDR3: CASSVRGQGSSSYNEQFF. In DNA form, the CDR3 reads TGTGCCAGCAGCGTCCGAGGACAGGGCTCTAGCTCCTACAATGAGCAGTTCTTC.

The chain is built from TRBV18 and TRBJ2-5; D is unclear. Between the trimmed V and J ends, which lost 3 bases and 5 bases, there was a span of 10 bases. The CDR3 has 13 residues. CDR1 and CDR2 (germline): KGHSH, LQKENI. The CDR3 DNA reads TGTGCCAGCTCACCTCGGTCGTGGGAGACCCAGTACTTC. It encodes CASSPRSWETQYF.

The J gene is TRBJ1-1, the V gene TRBV7-6, with TRBD1 matching over 9 bases. Germline CDR1 and CDR2: SGHVS and FNYEAQ. V shed 3 bases, J shed 1 base, and the junction held 3 bases outside the gene matches. This CDR3 contains 15 residues. CDR3 protein: CASSFVTGGNTEAFF. As DNA, the CDR3 is TGTGCCAGCAGCTTCGTGACAGGGGGGAACACTGAAGCTTTCTTT.

This chain connects TRBV12-3 or TRBV12-4 to TRBJ1-2; 7 nucleotides agree with TRBD1. The V and J ends lost 6 bases and 8 bases, in that order; junction bases with no gene match: 9. The CDR3 contains 13 residues. CDR3 region: CASSIQGVGGYTF. In DNA, the CDR3 is TGTGCCAGCAGCATCCAGGGGGTCGGAGGCTACACCTTC.

The chain couples TRBV5-1 to TRBJ2-1, with 9 bases lining up with TRBD1. Germline V gene sequence: CDR1 SGHRS, CDR2 YFSETQ. Trimming removed 0 bases from V and 3 bases from J; junction bases left unmatched: 1. This CDR3 is 15 amino acids long. As DNA, the CDR3 is TGCGCCAGCAGCTTGGGGGACAGGGTCTACAATGAGCAGTTCTTC. Its protein is CASSLGDRVYNEQFF.

The chain has TRBV9 and TRBJ1-1; TRBD1 might be the D (5 bases). The CDR3 totals 15 residues. Looked up from germline, CDR1 is SGDLS and CDR2 is YYNGEE. V was cut by 4 bases and J by 1 base, with 14 bases left in between. CDR3 in amino acids: CASSPNRIRNTEAFF. In DNA form, the CDR3 reads TGTGCCAGCAGCCCAAACAGGATAAGGAACACTGAAGCTTTCTTT.

The chain recombines TRBV2 with TRBJ2-7; weak D call: TRBD1 (5 bases). Trimming took 2 bases from V and 5 from J, leaving 16 bases between them. The germline V gene encodes CDR1 SNHLY and CDR2 FYNNEI. This CDR3 comprises 15 residues. CDR3 DNA: TGTGCCAGCAGTGAAAATTGGGTAGGGGTCCACGAGCAGTACTTC. It yields the protein CASSENWVGVHEQYF. The complete variable domain, with remaining parts taken from reference TRBV2 and TRBJ2-7, reads EPEVTQTPSHQVTQMGQEVILRCVPISNHLYFYWYRQILGQKVEFLVSFYNNEISEKSEIFDDQFSVERPDGSNFTLKIRSTKLEDSAMYFCASSENWVGVHEQYFGPGTRLTVT.

The gene calls are TRBV6-5 and TRBJ1-5; D perhaps matches TRBD1 (5 bases). The length of the CDR3 is 14 residues. Germline V gene data show CDR1 as MNHEY and CDR2 as SVGAGI. The ends were cut back, 2 bases at V and 4 bases at J, with 9 bases in the middle. The CDR3 bases are TGTGCCAGCAGTTACGGGGCGAGGAATCAGCCCCAGCATTTT. Translating gives CASSYGARNQPQHF.

The chain carries TRBV24-1 and TRBJ1-2, with D unresolved. V dropped 9 bases and J dropped 8 bases, with 12 bases sitting between them. The germline V gene encodes CDR1 KGHDR and CDR2 SFDVKD. The CDR3 has 11 amino acids. The CDR3 DNA follows: TGTGCCACCTCGGATCTCGGGGGCTACACCTTC. It is translated as CATSDLGGYTF.

The chain carries TRBV11-2 and TRBJ2-2; TRBD2 agrees at 16 bases. The CDR3 totals 18 residues. Germline lookup yields CDR1 SGHAT and CDR2 FQNNGV. J was trimmed by 3 bases and V by 3 bases; bases with no gene match: 4. CDR3 DNA: TGTGCCAGCAGCTTGGGACTAGCGGGAGGGGAGGACACCGGGGAGCTGTTTTTT. Protein product: CASSLGLAGGEDTGELFF.

CDR3 region: CASSPPGTGGNTIYF. CDR3 nucleotide sequence: TGTGCCAGCTCACCACCCGGGACAGGGGGAAACACCATATATTTT. The V and J genes are TRBV18 and TRBJ1-3; 9 bases align to TRBD1. Germline CDR1 reads KGHSH; CDR2 reads LQKENI. V lost 0 bases and J lost 4; bases outside the gene matches: 1. CDR3 length equals 15 residues.

This chain joins TRBV3-1 (or the pseudogene TRBV3-2) and TRBJ1-1; D is uncertain. The CDR3 is 15 amino acids. The germline V and J ends were trimmed by 1 base and 4 bases, with 13 bases remaining between them. CDR1 and CDR2 (germline): LGHDT, YNNKEL (reference sequence). CDR3 DNA: TGTGCCAGCAGCCAAGGATCGCCCGGCGGCACTGAAGCTTTCTTT. Translating gives CASSQGSPGGTEAFF.

CDR3 in amino acids: CASSARQGAYEQYF. The CDR3 bases are TGTGCCAGCAGCGCCCGACAGGGGGCCTACGAGCAGTACTTC. The chain uses TRBV2 and TRBJ2-7, with TRBD1 matching 9 bases. Germline loops: CDR1 SNHLY, CDR2 FYNNEI. Losses at the gene ends were 6 bases for V and 2 bases for J; bases not matched to a gene: 5. The length of the CDR3 is 14 residues.

The chain employs TRBV3-1 (or the pseudogene TRBV3-2) and TRBJ2-5; TRBD2 aligns across 9 bases. The CDR3 sequence is 14 residues long. Germline V lookup: CDR1 LGHDT, CDR2 YNNKEL (reference sequence). The V gene end was trimmed by 3 bases and the J gene end by 4 bases; junction bases not matched to a gene: 3. Here the CDR3 reads CASSQGLARETQYF. The CDR3 DNA reads as TGTGCCAGCAGCCAGGGACTAGCTCGAGAGACCCAGTACTTC.

This sequence joins TRBV19 and TRBJ2-2; TRBD1 matches at 10 bases. With V trimmed by 5 bases and J by 5 bases, 11 bases remained unmatched. Germline V gene data show CDR1 as LNHDA and CDR2 as SQIVND (reference sequence). This CDR3 spans 17 amino acids. CDR3 DNA: TGTGCCAGTAGTCCGGGACAGGGGATCTCGGGGACCGGGGAGCTGTTTTTT. Translating gives CASSPGQGISGTGELFF.

This clone was counted a single time. The genes are TRBV5-4 and TRBJ2-5; weak D call: TRBD1 (6 bases). CDR1 and CDR2 (germline): SGHNT, YYREEE (reference sequence). The CDR3 totals 16 residues. V was cut by 1 base and J by 0 bases, with 13 bases left in between. The CDR3 region is CASSLSGALYQETQYF. The CDR3 nucleotides are TGTGCCAGCAGCTTGTCAGGGGCCCTGTACCAAGAGACCCAGTACTTC.

The chain employs TRBV6-5 and TRBJ2-1, with D perhaps matching TRBD2 (5 bases). Between the trimmed V and J ends, which lost 5 bases and 8 bases, there was a span of 7 bases. Germline-derived CDR1 and CDR2 are MNHEY and SVGAGI. The CDR3 runs 11 residues. This chain's CDR3 is CASSLAYEQFF. The DNA for the CDR3 is TGTGCCAGCAGTCTAGCCTATGAGCAGTTCTTC.

This clone was counted a few times. The genes are TRBV4-1 and TRBJ2-2, with D maybe TRBD1 (6 bases). V lost 0 bases to trimming and J lost 5 bases, with 10 bases between them. CDR1 is MGHRA and CDR2 is YSYEKL in the germline V gene. CDR3 size: 15 residues. The CDR3 protein is CASSQEWGPTGELFF. The CDR3 region has the DNA TGCGCCAGCAGCCAAGAGTGGGGGCCAACCGGGGAGCTGTTTTTT.

This sequence joins TRBV5-1 and TRBJ2-3; 9 bases align to TRBD2. CDR1 is SGHRS and CDR2 is YFSETQ in the germline V gene. This CDR3 comprises 15 residues. The junction had 7 bases not matched to a gene; V was cut back by 4 bases and J by 4 bases. CDR3: CASSGSGRRADTQYF. CDR3 bases: TGCGCCAGCAGCGGTAGCGGGAGACGGGCAGATACGCAGTATTTT.

This sequence joins TRBV18 and TRBJ2-1; D is undetermined. V was clipped by 2 bases and J by 0 bases, with 5 bases between them. This CDR3 contains 14 residues. CDR1 and CDR2 from the germline V gene are KGHSH and LQKENI. The DNA of the CDR3 is TGTGCCAGCTCACCAGAGGACTCCTACAATGAGCAGTTCTTC. Encoded protein: CASSPEDSYNEQFF.

This chain joins TRBV9 and TRBJ2-5; 7 bases are shared with TRBD1. Trimming at V came to 3 bases and at J to 5 bases, leaving 7 bases not matched to a gene. CDR1 is SGDLS, CDR2 YYNGEE, per germline. This CDR3 spans 14 amino acids. The CDR3 region has the DNA TGTGCCAGCAGCGCCGAGGGACAGAAGGAGACCCAGTACTTC. It translates to CASSAEGQKETQYF.

The rearrangement links TRBV2 to TRBJ2-7, with 10 bases lining up with TRBD1. The CDR3 runs to 16 residues. V gave up 6 bases and J gave up 2 bases; unmatched junction bases: 10. Germline V CDR1 and CDR2: SNHLY, FYNNEI. The CDR3 nucleotides are TGTGCCAGCAGGTACCCCGGGACAGGGGAGACCTACGAGCAGTACTTC. Its translation: CASRYPGTGETYEQYF.

This clone was detected a few times. This chain connects TRBV2 to TRBJ2-7; weak D call: TRBD1 (5 bases). This CDR3 has 12 residues. Germline CDR1 and CDR2: SNHLY and FYNNEI. Between the trimmed V and J ends, which lost 3 bases and 7 bases, there was a span of 10 bases. In DNA, the CDR3 is TGTGCCAGCAGTGACGCAGGGTATGAGCAGTACTTC. It codes for CASSDAGYEQYF. Using reference TRBV2 and TRBJ2-7 for the parts outside the CDR3, the full variable domain is EPEVTQTPSHQVTQMGQEVILRCVPISNHLYFYWYRQILGQKVEFLVSFYNNEISEKSEIFDDQFSVERPDGSNFTLKIRSTKLEDSAMYFCASSDAGYEQYFGPGTRLTVT.

The chain joins TRBV5-1 to TRBJ1-3; D call uncertain. Germline loops: CDR1 SGHRS, CDR2 YFSETQ. The CDR3 is made up of 15 amino acids. V gave up 4 bases and J gave up 0 bases, with 11 bases separating them. The CDR3 bases are TGCGCCAGCAGCCCAACGGGTTCCTCTGGAAACACCATATATTTT. This codes for CASSPTGSSGNTIYF.

The rearrangement joins TRBV30 to TRBJ2-3, with 7 bases lining up with TRBD1. The CDR3 runs to 14 residues. Germline V lookup: CDR1 GTSNPN, CDR2 SVGIG (reference sequence). The ends lost 4 bases at V and 2 bases at J; junction bases unmatched: 6. CDR3 protein: CAWNRDRNTDTQYF. The DNA for the CDR3 is TGTGCCTGGAACCGGGACAGAAACACAGATACGCAGTATTTT.

This sequence joins TRBV4-1 and TRBJ2-5; a possible D gene is TRBD1 (8 bases). Germline lookup yields CDR1 MGHRA and CDR2 YSYEKL. The CDR3 spans 17 residues. V gave up 4 bases and J gave up 1 base, with 19 bases separating them. In DNA form, the CDR3 reads TGCGCCAGCAGCCCGCGCAGGGAGGGACAGGCCCAAGAGACCCAGTACTTC. Residues: CASSPRREGQAQETQYF.

The chain couples TRBV7-2 to TRBJ2-1, with a weak D call TRBD2 (5 bases). This CDR3 is 16 amino acids long. The germline V gene has CDR1 SGHTA and CDR2 FQGNSA. The V end was cut by 1 base, the J end by 0 bases, with 10 bases between. CDR3 bases: TGTGCCAGCAGCTTAGTGGCTAGCAGCTCCTACAATGAGCAGTTCTTC. Its translation is CASSLVASSSYNEQFF. Filled out from reference TRBV7-2 and TRBJ2-1, the complete variable domain reads GAGVSQSPSNKVTEKGKDVELRCDPISGHTALYWYRQSLGQGLEFLIYFQGNSAPDKSGLPSDRFSAERTGGSVSTLTIQRTQQEDSAVYLCASSLVASSSYNEQFFGPGTRLTVL.